This T cell receptor (beta chain) comes out of a study of T cell responses to AZD1222 COVID-19 vaccine. The junction had 5 bases not matched to a gene; V was cut back by 3 bases and J by 13 bases. The length of the CDR3 is 14 residues. CDR1 and CDR2 (germline): LNHDA, SQIVND (reference sequence). Some clones are missing from TCRdb's copy, which holds only in-frame ones; the method was immunoSEQ multiplex PCR. The data show 150,000 or so clones, with approximately 90% seen just once and around 3.1% held by the top ten. In the case of this clone: Its target is not known.

Study-wide findings and caveats: Sampling that yielded the repertoires occurred only after the peak T cell response. AZD1222 recipients seropositive at baseline numbered only 5 or 6. Dominant at 160-218 and 743-854, vaccine-associated CD4 TCRs also spanned spike. A mostly white British donor set with more females was recruited, and clonal diversity was possibly underestimated.

The chain employs TRBV19 and TRBJ1-6, with 11 bases matching TRBD1. The sample here was peripheral blood, taken on day 0 of AZD1222 vaccination. The source is an adult in good health. CDR3 sequence reads: CASSIGQGAGPLHF. DNA of the CDR3: TGTGCCAGTAGTATTGGACAGGGGGCAGGGCCCCTCCACTTT.